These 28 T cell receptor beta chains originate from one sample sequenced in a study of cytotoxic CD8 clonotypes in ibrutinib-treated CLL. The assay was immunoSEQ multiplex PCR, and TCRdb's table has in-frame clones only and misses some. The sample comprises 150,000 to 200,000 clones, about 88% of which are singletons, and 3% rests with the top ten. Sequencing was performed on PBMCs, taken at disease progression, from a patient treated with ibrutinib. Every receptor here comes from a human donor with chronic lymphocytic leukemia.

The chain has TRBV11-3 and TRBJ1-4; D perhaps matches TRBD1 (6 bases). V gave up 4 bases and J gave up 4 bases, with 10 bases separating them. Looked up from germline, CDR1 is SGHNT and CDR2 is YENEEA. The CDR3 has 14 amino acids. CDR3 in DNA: TGTGCCAGCAGCTCCGGACAGAATAATGAAAAACTGTTTTTT. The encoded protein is CASSSGQNNEKLFF.

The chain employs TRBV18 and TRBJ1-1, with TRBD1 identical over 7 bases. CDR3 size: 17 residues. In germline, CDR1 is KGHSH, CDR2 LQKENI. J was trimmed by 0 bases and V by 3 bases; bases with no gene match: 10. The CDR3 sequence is CASSPTPTGPMNTEAFF. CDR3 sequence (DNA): TGTGCCAGCTCACCTACACCGACAGGGCCAATGAACACTGAAGCTTTCTTT.

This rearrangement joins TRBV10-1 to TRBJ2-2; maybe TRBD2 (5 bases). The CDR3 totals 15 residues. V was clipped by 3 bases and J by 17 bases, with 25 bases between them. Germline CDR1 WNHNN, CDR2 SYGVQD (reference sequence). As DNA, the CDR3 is TGCGCCAGCAGTGATCGGCAGCTAAGTGCGGGTCGCTTCTTTTTT. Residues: CASSDRQLSAGRFFF.

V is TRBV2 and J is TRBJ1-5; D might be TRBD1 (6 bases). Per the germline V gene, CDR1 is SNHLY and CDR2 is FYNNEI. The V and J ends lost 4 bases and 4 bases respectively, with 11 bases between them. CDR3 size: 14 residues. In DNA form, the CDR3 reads TGTGCCAGCAGTGGCTCGGGGGCGAATCAGCCCCAGCATTTT. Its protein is CASSGSGANQPQHF.

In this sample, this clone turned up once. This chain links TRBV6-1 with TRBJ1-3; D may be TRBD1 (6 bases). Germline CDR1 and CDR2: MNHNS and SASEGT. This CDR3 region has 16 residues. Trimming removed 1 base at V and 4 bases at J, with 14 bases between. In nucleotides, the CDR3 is TGTGCCAGCAGTGAAGGAGGGGGGGCGAACGGAAACACCATATATTTT. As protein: CASSEGGGANGNTIYF.

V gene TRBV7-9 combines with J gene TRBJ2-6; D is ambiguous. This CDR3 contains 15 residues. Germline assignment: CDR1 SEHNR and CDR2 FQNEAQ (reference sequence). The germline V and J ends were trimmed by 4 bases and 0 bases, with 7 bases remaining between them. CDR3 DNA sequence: TGTGCCAGCAGCTCCGCGATCTCTGGGGCCAACGTCCTGACTTTC. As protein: CASSSAISGANVLTF.

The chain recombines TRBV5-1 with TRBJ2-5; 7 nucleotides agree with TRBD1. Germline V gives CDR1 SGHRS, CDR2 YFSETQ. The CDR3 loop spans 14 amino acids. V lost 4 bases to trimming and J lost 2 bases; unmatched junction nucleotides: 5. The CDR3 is CASSPPGQQETQYF. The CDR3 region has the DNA TGCGCCAGCAGCCCGCCGGGACAGCAAGAGACCCAGTACTTC.

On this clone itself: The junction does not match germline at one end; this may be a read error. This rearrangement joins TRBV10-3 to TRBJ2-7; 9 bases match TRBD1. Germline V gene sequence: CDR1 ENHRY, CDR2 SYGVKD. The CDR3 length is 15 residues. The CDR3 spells CASSPGTGSSYEQYF. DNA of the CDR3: TGTGCCAGCAGTCCCGGGACAGGGAGCTCCTACGAGCAGTACTTC.

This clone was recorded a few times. The CDR3 bases are TGTGCCTGGATGGAGTACCACGAGCAGTACTTC. Translating gives CAWMEYHEQYF. J is TRBJ2-7 and V is TRBV30; D gene uncertain. CDR3 size: 11 residues. From germline, CDR1 is GTSNPN and CDR2 SVGIG (reference sequence). Trimming pared 4 bases from V and 5 bases from J, leaving 9 bases between.

CDR3 region: CASSSIQGRTNQPQHF. The CDR3 DNA reads TGTGCCAGCAGTTCCATCCAGGGTAGGACCAATCAGCCCCAGCATTTT. The chain recombines TRBV27 with TRBJ1-5, with TRBD1 as a possible D gene (5 bases). The germline gives CDR1 MNHEY, CDR2 SMNVEV (reference sequence). The CDR3 extends over 16 amino acids. V was trimmed by 4 bases and J by 3 bases, leaving 16 bases between them.

The CDR3 region is CASSEPQDSNQPQHF. Here the CDR3 DNA reads TGCGCCAGCAGTGAACCTCAGGATAGCAATCAGCCCCAGCATTTT. The chain recombines TRBV10-2 with TRBJ1-5; D is undetermined. Between the trimmed V and J ends, which lost 3 bases and 0 bases, there was a span of 9 bases. There are 15 residues in the CDR3. The germline gives CDR1 WSHSY, CDR2 SAAADI.

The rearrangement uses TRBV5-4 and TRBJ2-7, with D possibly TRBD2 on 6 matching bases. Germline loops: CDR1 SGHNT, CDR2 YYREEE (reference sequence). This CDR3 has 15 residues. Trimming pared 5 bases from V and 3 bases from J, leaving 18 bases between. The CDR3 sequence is CASRRDLPGGYEQYF. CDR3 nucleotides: TGTGCCAGCAGACGGGACCTCCCCGGGGGCTACGAGCAGTACTTC.

CDR3: CATSRSAGVTDTQYF. The CDR3 bases are TGTGCCACCAGCAGATCGGCTGGGGTGACAGATACGCAGTATTTT. The V call is TRBV15, the J call TRBJ2-3; D gene uncertain. V gave up 2 bases and J gave up 3 bases, with 12 bases separating them. Germline assignment: CDR1 LNHNV and CDR2 YYDKDF (reference sequence). The CDR3 totals 15 residues.

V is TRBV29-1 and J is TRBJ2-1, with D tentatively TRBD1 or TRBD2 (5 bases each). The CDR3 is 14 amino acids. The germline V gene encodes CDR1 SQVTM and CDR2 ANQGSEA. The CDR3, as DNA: TGCACAGCGCTGGGGGTGAGCTCCTACAATGAGCAGTTCTTC. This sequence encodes CTALGVSSYNEQFF.

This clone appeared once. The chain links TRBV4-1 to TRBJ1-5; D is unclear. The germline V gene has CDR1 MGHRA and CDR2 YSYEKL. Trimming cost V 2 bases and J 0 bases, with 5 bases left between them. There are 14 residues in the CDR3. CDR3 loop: CASSQQSSNQPQHF. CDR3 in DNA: TGCGCCAGCAGCCAACAGAGTAGCAATCAGCCCCAGCATTTT.

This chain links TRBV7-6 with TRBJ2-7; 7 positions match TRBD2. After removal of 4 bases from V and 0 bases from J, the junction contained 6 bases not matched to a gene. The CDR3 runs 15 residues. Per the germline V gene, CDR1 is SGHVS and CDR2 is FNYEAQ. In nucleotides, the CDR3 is TGTGCCAGCAGCTCCGGCCGGGACTACTCCTACGAGCAGTACTTC. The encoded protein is CASSSGRDYSYEQYF.

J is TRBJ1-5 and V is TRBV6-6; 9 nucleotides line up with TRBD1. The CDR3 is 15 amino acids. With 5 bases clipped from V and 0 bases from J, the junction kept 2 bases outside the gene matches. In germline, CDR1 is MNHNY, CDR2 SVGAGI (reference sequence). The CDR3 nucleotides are TGTGCCAGCAGTGGACAGGGGAATAGCAATCAGCCCCAGCATTTT. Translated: CASSGQGNSNQPQHF.

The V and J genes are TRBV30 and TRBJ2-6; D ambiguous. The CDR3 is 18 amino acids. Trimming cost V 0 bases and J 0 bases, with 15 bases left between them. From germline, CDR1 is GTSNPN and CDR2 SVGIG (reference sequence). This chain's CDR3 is CAWSVIPLRISGANVLTF. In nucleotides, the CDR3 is TGTGCCTGGAGTGTAATCCCTCTTAGAATCTCTGGGGCCAACGTCCTGACTTTC. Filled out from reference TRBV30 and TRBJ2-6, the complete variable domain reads SQTIHQWPATLVQPVGSPLSLECTVEGTSNPNLYWYRQAAGRGLQLLFYSVGIGQISSEVPQNLSASRPQDRQFILSSKKLLLSDSGFYLCAWSVIPLRISGANVLTFGAGSRLTVL.

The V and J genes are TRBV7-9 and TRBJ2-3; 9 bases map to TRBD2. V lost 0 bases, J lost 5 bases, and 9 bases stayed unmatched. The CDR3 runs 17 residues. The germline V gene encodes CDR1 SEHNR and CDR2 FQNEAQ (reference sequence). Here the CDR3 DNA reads TGTGCCAGCAGCTTAGCCGAGACTAGCGGTAAACGAGATACGCAGTATTTT. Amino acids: CASSLAETSGKRDTQYF.

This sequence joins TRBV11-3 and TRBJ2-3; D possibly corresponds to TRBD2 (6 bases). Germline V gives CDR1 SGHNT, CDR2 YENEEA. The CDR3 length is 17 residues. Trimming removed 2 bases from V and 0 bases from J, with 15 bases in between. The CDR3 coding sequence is TGTGCCAGCAGCTTAAAAGATCTAGCGCTTAGCACAGATACGCAGTATTTT. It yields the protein CASSLKDLALSTDTQYF.

Here the CDR3 reads CASSQSSPSTDTQYF. CDR3 nucleotide sequence: TGCGCCAGCAGCCAGAGCTCTCCCAGCACAGATACGCAGTATTTT. This chain links TRBV4-1 with TRBJ2-3; D is unresolved. Germline loops: CDR1 MGHRA, CDR2 YSYEKL. Trimming took off 3 bases at V and 0 bases at J, with 10 bases between the two ends. The CDR3 sequence is 15 residues long.

CDR3 nucleotides: TGTGCCAGCAGCCCAGGGCCATCGAACACCGGGGAGCTGTTTTTT. Its protein is CASSPGPSNTGELFF. The chain joins TRBV9 to TRBJ2-2; a possible D gene is TRBD1 (5 bases). Germline V gene lookup returns CDR1 SGDLS and CDR2 YYNGEE. The CDR3 contains 15 residues. The V end was cut by 4 bases, the J end by 0 bases, with 10 bases between.

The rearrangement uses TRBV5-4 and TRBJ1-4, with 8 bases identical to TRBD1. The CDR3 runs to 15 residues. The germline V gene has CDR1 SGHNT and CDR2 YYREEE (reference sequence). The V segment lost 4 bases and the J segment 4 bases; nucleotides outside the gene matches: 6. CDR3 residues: CASSPRQGLNEKLFF. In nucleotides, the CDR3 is TGTGCCAGCAGCCCCCGACAGGGGCTTAATGAAAAACTGTTTTTT.

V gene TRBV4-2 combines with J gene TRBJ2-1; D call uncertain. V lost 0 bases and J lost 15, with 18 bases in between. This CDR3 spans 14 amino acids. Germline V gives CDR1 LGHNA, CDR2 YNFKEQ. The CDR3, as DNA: TGTGCCAGCAGCCAAGAAGAAGTCTACCGACTTCTGTTCTTC. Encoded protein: CASSQEEVYRLLFF.

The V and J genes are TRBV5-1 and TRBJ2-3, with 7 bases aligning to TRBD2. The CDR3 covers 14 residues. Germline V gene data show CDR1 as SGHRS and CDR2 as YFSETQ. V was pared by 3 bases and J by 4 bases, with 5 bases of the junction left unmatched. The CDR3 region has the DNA TGCGCCAGCAGCTCTACTAGCGCTCCAGATACGCAGTATTTT. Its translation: CASSSTSAPDTQYF.

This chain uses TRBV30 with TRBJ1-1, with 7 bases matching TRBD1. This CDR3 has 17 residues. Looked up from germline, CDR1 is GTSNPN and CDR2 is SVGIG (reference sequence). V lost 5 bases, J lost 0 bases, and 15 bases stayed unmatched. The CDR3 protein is CAWASGGDYLMNTEAFF. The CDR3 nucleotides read TGTGCCTGGGCCTCAGGGGGAGATTACTTAATGAACACTGAAGCTTTCTTT.

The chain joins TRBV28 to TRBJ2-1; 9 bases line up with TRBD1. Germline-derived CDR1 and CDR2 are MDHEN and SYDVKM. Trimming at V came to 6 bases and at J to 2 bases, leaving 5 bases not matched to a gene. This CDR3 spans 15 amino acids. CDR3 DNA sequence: TGTGCCAGCAGCCCGGACAGGGGCACCTACAATGAGCAGTTCTTC. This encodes CASSPDRGTYNEQFF.

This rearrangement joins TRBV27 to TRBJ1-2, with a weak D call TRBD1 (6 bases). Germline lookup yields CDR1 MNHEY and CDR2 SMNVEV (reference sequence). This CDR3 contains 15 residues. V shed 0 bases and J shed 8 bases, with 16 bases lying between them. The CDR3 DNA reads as TGTGCCAGCAGTTTATCGGGCAGGGGCGTGGGAGGCTACACCTTC. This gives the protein CASSLSGRGVGGYTF.